This TCR beta chain was identified during a study of OX40 agonist ivuxolimab in advanced cancers. Study-level background: Patients were over 65% male with ages roughly 20 to 90, mean approximately 55.

Concerning this clone itself: Its antigen is still unknown.

Study-level findings and limits: Clonal expansion by week 6 occurred in CD4+ and CD8+ blood T cells (at 0.1 to 3.0 mg/kg). The antigen specificity of the peripheral T cells (those that were expanded) was not determined.

Germline V gives CDR1 ENHRY, CDR2 SYGVKD. Trimming pared 4 bases from V and 4 bases from J, leaving 19 bases between. The CDR3 runs to 16 residues. Clones were sequenced by immunoSEQ multiplex PCR, and TCRdb holds only the in-frame ones, with some missing. This sample yields about 68,000 clones, of which around four fifths are seen a single time; about 11% belongs to the top ten. Peripheral blood came from all dose cohorts at three timepoints. The specimen comprised CD4+ or CD8+ T cells sorted from blood, sampled in a trial of the OX40 agonist ivuxolimab. The chain has TRBV10-3 and TRBJ1-2; D unresolved. The sequence came from an adult with an advanced solid tumor such as melanoma, head and neck, liver or kidney cancer. The CDR3, as DNA: TGTGCCATCAGTGCGGGAGGACCCCAGGTACCCTATGGCTACACCTTC. This codes for CAISAGGPQVPYGYTF.